Shown below are 3 T cell receptor beta chains from a single sample sequenced in a study of T cell responses to AZD1222 COVID-19 vaccine. Sequencing was performed with immunoSEQ multiplex PCR; in TCRdb, only in-frame clones are kept and a portion is missing. The table shows about 140,000 clones, with 89% occurring only once. The sample here was peripheral blood, taken on day 0 of AZD1222 vaccination. The receptors were sampled from an adult in good health.

Notes on this clone: At the DNA level, this CDR3 is encoded by other sequences in the same sample as well. The rearrangement links TRBV2 to TRBJ1-5, with TRBD1 as a possible D gene (6 bases). V dropped 6 bases and J dropped 4 bases, with 7 bases sitting between them. CDR3 size: 12 residues. CDR1 is SNHLY and CDR2 is FYNNEI in the germline V gene. Written as DNA, the CDR3 is TGTGCCAGCAGACAGGGTAATCAGCCCCAGCATTTT. Translating it yields CASRQGNQPQHF. Complete variable domain (other parts from reference TRBV2 and TRBJ1-5): EPEVTQTPSHQVTQMGQEVILRCVPISNHLYFYWYRQILGQKVEFLVSFYNNEISEKSEIFDDQFSVERPDGSNFTLKIRSTKLEDSAMYFCASRQGNQPQHFGDGTRLSIL.

This clone has a single count. The J gene is TRBJ1-4, the V gene TRBV6-1; 7 nucleotides line up with TRBD1. The CDR3 totals 15 residues. The V segment lost 2 bases and the J segment 7 bases; nucleotides outside the gene matches: 7. CDR1 MNHNS and CDR2 SASEGT come from the germline V gene. The CDR3 loop is CASSEYGTAVEKLFF. CDR3 nucleotide sequence: TGTGCCAGCAGTGAATACGGGACAGCCGTTGAAAAACTGTTTTTT.

The J gene is TRBJ1-2, the V gene TRBV7-8; a weak D match, TRBD1 (6 bases). The CDR3 spans 15 residues. V dropped 1 base and J dropped 4 bases, with 13 bases sitting between them. The germline gives CDR1 SGHVS, CDR2 FQNEAQ. CDR3 loop: CASSLEGGGSYGYTF. The CDR3 coding sequence is TGTGCCAGCAGCTTAGAAGGGGGAGGGAGCTATGGCTACACCTTC.